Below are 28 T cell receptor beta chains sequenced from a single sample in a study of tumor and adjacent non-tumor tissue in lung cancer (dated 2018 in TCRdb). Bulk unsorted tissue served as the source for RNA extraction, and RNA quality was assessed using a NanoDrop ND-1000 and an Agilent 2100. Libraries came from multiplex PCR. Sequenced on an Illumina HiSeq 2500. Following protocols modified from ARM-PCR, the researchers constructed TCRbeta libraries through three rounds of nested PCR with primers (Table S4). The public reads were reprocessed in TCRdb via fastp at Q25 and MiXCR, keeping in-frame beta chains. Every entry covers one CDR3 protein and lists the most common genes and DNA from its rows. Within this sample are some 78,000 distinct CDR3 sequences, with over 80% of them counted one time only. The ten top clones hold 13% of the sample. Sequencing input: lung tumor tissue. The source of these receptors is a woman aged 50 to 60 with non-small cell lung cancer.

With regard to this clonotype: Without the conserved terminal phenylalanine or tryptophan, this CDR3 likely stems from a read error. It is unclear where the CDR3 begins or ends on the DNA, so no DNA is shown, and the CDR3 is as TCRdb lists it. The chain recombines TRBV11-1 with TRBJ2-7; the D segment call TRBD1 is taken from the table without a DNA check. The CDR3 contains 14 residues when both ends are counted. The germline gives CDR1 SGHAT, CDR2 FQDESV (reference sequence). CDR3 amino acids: CASNHWDSSYEHYL.

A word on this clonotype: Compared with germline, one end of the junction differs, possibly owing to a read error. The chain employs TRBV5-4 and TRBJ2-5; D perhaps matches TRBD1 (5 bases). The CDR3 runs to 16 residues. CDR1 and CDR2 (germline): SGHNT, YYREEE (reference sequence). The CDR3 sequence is CASSLCRRVYQQTQYF. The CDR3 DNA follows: TGTGCCAGCAGCTTGTGTCGCAGGGTGTACCAACAGACCCAGTACTTC.

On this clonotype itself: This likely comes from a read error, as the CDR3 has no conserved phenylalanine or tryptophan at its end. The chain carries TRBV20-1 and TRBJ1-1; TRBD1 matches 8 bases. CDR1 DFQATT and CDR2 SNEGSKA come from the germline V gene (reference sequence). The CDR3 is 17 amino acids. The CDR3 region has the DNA TGCAATGCTAAGGTTTCCGACAGGGGCTCTTGGTTCACTGAAGCTTTCTCT. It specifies CNAKVSDRGSWFTEAFS.

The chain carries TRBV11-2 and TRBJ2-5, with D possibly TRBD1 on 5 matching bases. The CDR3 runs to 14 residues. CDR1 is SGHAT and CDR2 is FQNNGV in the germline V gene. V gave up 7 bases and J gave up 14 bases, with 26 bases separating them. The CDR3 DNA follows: TGTGCCAGCATCCCCCGGACAAGACAAGAGAACCAATACTTC. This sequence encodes CASIPRTRQENQYF.

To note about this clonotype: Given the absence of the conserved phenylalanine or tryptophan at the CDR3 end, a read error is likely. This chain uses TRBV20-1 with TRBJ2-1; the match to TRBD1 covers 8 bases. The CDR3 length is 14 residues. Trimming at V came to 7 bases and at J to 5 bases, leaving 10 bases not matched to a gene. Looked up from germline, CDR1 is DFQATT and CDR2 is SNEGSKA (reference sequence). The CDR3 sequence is CSDNPGQDHNEQFL. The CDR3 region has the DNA TGCAGTGATAACCCGGGACAGGACCACAATGAGCAGTTCCTC.

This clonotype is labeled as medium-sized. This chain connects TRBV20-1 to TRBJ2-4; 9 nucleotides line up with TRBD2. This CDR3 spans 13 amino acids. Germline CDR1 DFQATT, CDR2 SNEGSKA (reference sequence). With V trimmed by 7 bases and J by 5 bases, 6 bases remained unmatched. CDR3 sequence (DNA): TGCAGTGTCAGACTAGCGGAAGAAAACATTCAGTACTTC. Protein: CSVRLAEENIQYF.

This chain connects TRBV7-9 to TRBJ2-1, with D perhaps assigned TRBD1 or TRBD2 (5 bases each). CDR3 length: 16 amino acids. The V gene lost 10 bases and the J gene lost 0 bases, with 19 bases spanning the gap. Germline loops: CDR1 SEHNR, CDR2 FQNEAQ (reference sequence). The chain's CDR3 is CANGLGYGTSYNEQFF. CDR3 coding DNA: TGTGCCAACGGCTTAGGATACGGGACCTCCTACAATGAGCAGTTCTTC.

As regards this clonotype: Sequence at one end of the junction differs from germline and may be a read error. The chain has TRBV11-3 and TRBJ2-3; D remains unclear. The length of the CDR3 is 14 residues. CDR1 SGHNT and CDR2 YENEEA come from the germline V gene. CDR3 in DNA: TGTGCCTGCAGTTTAGACCCCGGCAGAGATACGCAGTATTTT. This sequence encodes CACSLDPGRDTQYF.

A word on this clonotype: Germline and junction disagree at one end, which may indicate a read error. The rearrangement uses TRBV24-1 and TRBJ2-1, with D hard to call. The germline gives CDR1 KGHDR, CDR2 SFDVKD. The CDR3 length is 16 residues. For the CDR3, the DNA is TGTGCCTCCAGTAAGGCCAGCAGCAGATCCTACAAAGGGCAGTTCTTC. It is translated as CASSKASSRSYKGQFF.

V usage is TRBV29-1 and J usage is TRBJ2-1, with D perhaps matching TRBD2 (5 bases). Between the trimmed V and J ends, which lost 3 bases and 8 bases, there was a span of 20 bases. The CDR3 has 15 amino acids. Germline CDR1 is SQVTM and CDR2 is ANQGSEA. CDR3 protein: CSVDGVGEPGDEQFF. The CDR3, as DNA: TGCAGCGTTGATGGGGTGGGAGAGCCAGGCGATGAGCAGTTCTTC.

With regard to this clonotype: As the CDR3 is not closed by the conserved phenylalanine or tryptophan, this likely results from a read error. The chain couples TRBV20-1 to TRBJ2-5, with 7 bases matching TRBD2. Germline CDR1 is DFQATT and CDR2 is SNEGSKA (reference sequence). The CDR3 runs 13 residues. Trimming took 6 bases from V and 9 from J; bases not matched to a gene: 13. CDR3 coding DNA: TGCAGTGCCGGGGCAACGGGGGGAGCGGCCCAGTACTTA. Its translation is CSAGATGGAAQYL.

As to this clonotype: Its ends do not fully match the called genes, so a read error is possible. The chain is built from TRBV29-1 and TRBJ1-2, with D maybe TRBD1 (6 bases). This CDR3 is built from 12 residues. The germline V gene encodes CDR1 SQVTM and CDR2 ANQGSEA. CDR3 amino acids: CIVEVGGYDYTF. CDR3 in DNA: TGCATCGTTGAAGTCGGGGGCTATGACTACACCTTC.

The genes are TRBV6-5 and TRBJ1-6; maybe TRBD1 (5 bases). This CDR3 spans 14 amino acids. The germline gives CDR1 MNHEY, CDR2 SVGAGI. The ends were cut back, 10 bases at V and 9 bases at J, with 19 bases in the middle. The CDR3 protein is CATRSGTDSSPLHF. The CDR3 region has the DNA TGTGCCACCCGGTCGGGGACCGACAGTTCACCCCTCCACTTT.

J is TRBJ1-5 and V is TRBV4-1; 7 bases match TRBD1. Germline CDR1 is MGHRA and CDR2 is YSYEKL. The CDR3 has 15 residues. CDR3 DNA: TGCGTTAGCAGCCAAGGCGACAGGGACAATCAGCCCCAGCATTTT. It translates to CVSSQGDRDNQPQHF.

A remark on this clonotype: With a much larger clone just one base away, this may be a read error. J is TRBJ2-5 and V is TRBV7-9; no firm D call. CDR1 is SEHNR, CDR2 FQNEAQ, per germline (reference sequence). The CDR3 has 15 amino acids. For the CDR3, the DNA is TGTGCCAGCAGCTTAGGGTGGGCAGAACAAGAGACCCAGCACTTC. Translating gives CASSLGWAEQETQHF.

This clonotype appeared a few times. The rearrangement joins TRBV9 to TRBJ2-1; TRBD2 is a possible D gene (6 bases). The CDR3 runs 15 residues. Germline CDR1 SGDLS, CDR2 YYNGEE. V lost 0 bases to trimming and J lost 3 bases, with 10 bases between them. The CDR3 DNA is TGTGCCAGCAGCGTAGCCCTAGCGAACTACAATGAGCAGTTCTTC. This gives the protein CASSVALANYNEQFF.

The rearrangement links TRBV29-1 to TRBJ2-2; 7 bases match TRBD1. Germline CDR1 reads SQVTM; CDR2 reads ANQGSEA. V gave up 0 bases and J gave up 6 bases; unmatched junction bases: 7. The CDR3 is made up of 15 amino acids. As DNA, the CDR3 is TGCAGCGTTGAAGACAGGGGGAGAAATCCCGGGGAGCTGTTTTTT. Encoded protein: CSVEDRGRNPGELFF.

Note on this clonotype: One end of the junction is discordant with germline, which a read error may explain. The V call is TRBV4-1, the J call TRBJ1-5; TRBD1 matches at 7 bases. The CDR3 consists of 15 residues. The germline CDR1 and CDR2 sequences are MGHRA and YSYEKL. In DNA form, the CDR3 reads TGCGCCAGCAGCCAAGGCGTCAGGGACAGTCAGCCCCAGCACTTT. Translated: CASSQGVRDSQPQHF.

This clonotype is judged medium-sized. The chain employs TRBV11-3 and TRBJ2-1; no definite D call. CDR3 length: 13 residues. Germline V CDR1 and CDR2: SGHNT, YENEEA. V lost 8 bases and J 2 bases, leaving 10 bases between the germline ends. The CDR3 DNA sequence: TGTGCCAGCTCCCAAAATCCCTACAATGAGCAGTTCTTC. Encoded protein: CASSQNPYNEQFF.

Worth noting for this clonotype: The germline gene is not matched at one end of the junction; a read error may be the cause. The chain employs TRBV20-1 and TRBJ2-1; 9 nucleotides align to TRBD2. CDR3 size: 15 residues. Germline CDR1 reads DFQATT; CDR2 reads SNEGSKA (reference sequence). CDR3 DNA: TGCAATGCTAATCCCAGGATTAGCGGGAGCGATGAGCAGTTCTTC. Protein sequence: CNANPRISGSDEQFF.

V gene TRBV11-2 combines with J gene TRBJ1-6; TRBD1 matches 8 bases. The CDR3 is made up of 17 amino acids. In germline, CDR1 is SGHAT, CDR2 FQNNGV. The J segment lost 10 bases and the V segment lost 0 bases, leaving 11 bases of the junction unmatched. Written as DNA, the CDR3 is TGTGCCAGCAGCTTAGAGCGCTCGGCAGGGGGCAGATCACCCCTCCACTTT. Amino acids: CASSLERSAGGRSPLHF.

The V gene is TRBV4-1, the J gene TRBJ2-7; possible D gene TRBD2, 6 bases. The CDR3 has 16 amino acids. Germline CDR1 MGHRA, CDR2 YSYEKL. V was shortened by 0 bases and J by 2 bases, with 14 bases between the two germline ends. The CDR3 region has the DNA TGCGCCAGCAGCCAAGATGAGCTGGGGGGTACCTACGAGCAGTACTTC. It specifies CASSQDELGGTYEQYF.

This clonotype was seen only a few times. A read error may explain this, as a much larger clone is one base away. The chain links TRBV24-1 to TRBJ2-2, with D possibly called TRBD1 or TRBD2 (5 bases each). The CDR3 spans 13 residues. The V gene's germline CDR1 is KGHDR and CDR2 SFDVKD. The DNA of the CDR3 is TGTGCCGTCGACGGGGCGGGCACCGTGGAGCTGTTTTTT. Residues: CAVDGAGTVELFF.

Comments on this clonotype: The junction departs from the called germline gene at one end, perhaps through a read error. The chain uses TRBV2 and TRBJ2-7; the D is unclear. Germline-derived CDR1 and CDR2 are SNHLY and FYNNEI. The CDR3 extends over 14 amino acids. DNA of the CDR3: TGTGCCAGCAGGATGACCCAAAGCTCCGACGAGGAGTACTTC. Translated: CASRMTQSSDEEYF.

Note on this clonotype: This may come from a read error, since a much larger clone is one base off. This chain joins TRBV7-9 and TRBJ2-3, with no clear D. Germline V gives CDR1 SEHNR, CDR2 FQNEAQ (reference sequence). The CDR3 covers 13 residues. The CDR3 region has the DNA TGTACCAGCAGCTTCTTAAGAACAGATACGCAGTATTTT. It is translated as CTSSFLRTDTQYF.

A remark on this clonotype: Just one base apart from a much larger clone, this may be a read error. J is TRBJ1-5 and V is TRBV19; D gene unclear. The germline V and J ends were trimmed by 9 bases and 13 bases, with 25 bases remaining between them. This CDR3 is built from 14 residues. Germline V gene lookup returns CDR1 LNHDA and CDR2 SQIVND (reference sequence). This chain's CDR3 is CARSEVTVSYQQHF. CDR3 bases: TGTGCCAGAAGTGAAGTTACAGTTTCATATCAGCAGCATTTT.

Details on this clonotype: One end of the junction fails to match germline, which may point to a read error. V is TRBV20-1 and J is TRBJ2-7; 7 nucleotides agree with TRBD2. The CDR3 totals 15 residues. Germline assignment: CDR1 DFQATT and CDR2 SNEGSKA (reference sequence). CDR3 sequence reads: CSARGLREASPEEHF. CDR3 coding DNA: TGCAGTGCTAGAGGTCTCCGGGAGGCCTCCCCCGAGGAGCACTTC.

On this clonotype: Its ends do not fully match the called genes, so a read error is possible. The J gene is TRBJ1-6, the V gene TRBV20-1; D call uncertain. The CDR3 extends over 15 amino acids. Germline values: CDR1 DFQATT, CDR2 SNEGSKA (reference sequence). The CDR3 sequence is CSARAKTRESSSLHF. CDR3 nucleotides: TGCAGTGCTAGAGCCAAGACAAGGGAGTCTTCATCCCTCCACTTT.